These T cell receptor beta chains were read from a single sample in a study of blood T cell repertoires in COVID-19. This table comes from immunoSEQ multiplex PCR, and its TCRdb copy is limited to in-frame clones, with some not included. The sample includes more than 200,000 clones, just under 90% of them seen just once. Sequencing used PBMCs or T cells enriched from blood (not recorded which). The receptors derive from a young woman with acute COVID-19. Both conserved end residues are part of each CDR3. The D gene is left open where the match is weak. Not every row has a clone size; where given, it reads once, few, many or a size class.

j_call | d_call | clone_size | v_call | cdr3_nt | cdr3_aa
TRBJ1-1 | - | - | TRBV7-9 | TGTGCCAGCAGCGACCAGGTAGCGGGCACTGAAGCTTTCTTT | CASSDQVAGTEAFF
TRBJ1-5 | - | - | TRBV7-9 | TGTGCCAGCAGCTTAGAACAGGTCAATCAGCCCCAGCATTTT | CASSLEQVNQPQHF
TRBJ1-3 | - | - | TRBV29-1 | TGCAGCGTTTTCGAGCCCTCTGGAAACACCATATATTTT | CSVFEPSGNTIYF
TRBJ2-5 | - | - | TRBV12-3/TRBV12-4 | TGTGCCAGCAGTAGGACTGGAGAGACCCAGTACTTC | CASSRTGETQYF
TRBJ1-2 | TRBD1 | - | TRBV19 | TGTGCCACCGGGACAGGGGAATTAATTTCCAACTATGGCTACACCTTC | CATGTGELISNYGYTF
TRBJ2-1 | - | - | TRBV2 | TGTGCCAGCCCCCGAGGGGGGGCGGCTGAGCAGTTCTTC | CASPRGGAAEQFF
TRBJ2-7 | TRBD1 | - | TRBV30 | TGTGCCTGGAGTTCGGGACAGGGAGCCCACGAGCAGTACTTC | CAWSSGQGAHEQYF
TRBJ1-5 | - | - | TRBV10-3 | TGTGCCATCAGTGGGGGGGGGAATCAGCCCCAGCATTTT | CAISGGGNQPQHF
TRBJ1-3 | - | - | TRBV30 | TGTGCCTGGAGTGGAGACTTGTATAACACCATATATTTT | CAWSGDLYNTIYF
TRBJ1-2 | TRBD1 | - | TRBV6-5 | TGTGCCAGCAAGGCAGGGGGCGCGGATAACTATGGCTACACCTTC | CASKAGGADNYGYTF
TRBJ1-4 | TRBD1 | once | TRBV6-7 | TGTGCCAGCAGTTACTCCGACAGGGGCCATGAAAAACTGTTTTTT | CASSYSDRGHEKLFF
TRBJ1-1 | - | - | TRBV7-9 | TGTGCCAGCAGCTTAGCCCCCCAGGGGTCGAACACTGAAGCTTTCTTT | CASSLAPQGSNTEAFF
TRBJ1-1 | - | - | TRBV19 | TGTGCCAGTAGTATTCAGGGGTGGACTGAAGCTTTCTTT | CASSIQGWTEAFF
TRBJ2-3 | - | - | TRBV28 | TGTGCCAGCAGCCTGGGAGAAGATACGCAGTATTTT | CASSLGEDTQYF
TRBJ1-1 | - | - | TRBV2 | TGTGCCAGCAGTGGAGGGTGGAACACTGAAGCTTTCTTT | CASSGGWNTEAFF
TRBJ2-7 | - | - | TRBV11-2 | TGTGCCAGCAGTTACGTTCGGAGCTACGAGCAGTACTTC | CASSYVRSYEQYF
TRBJ2-5 | - | - | TRBV7-9 | TGTGCCAGCAGCTTAGTACAGGGAGGGCAAGAGACCCAGTACTTC | CASSLVQGGQETQYF
TRBJ2-7 | - | - | TRBV4-3 | TGCGCCAGCAGCCTGGACACGAGAAACTACGAGCAGTACTTC | CASSLDTRNYEQYF
TRBJ1-6 | - | - | TRBV10-3 | TGTGCCATCTCGTCGGAGTCTAATTCACCCCTCCACTTT | CAISSESNSPLHF
TRBJ2-1 | TRBD2 | - | TRBV4-1 | TGCGCCAGCAGCCAAGCAGTCGCGGGGGGAGGGGGGCAGTTCTTC | CASSQAVAGGGGQFF
TRBJ1-1 | TRBD1 | - | TRBV11-3 | TGTGCCAGCAGCTTCGGAGGGGGCGGGAACACTGAAGCTTTCTTT | CASSFGGGGNTEAFF
TRBJ2-7 | - | once | TRBV27 | TGTGCCAGCAGTGCCACGGCTAGCTACGAGCAGTACTTC | CASSATASYEQYF
TRBJ2-2 | - | once | TRBV11-3 | TGTGCCAGCAGCTTAGGAGGGAACACCGGGGAGCTGTTTTTT | CASSLGGNTGELFF
TRBJ1-5 | - | once | TRBV19 | TGTGCCAGTCTCAATGGGGCAGCCGGGCAGCAGCCCCAGCATTTT | CASLNGAAGQQPQHF
TRBJ1-2 | - | - | TRBV10-3 | TGTGCCATCAGTGAGTCGGGGCTTGCAGGGTTGGACTATGGCTACACCTTC | CAISESGLAGLDYGYTF
TRBJ1-3 | TRBD1 | - | TRBV30 | TGTGCCTGGAGTGTACAGGGGGCCGGAAACACCATATATTTT | CAWSVQGAGNTIYF
TRBJ2-5 | - | - | TRBV3-1/TRBV3-2 | TGTGCCAGCAGCCAAAACAGGGTGGCGAAGACCCAGTACTTC | CASSQNRVAKTQYF
TRBJ1-2 | TRBD1 | - | TRBV6-2/TRBV6-3 | TGTGCCAGCAGTTACAACCAGGGGGGCTATGGCTACACCTTC | CASSYNQGGYGYTF
TRBJ2-1 | TRBD1 | once | TRBV10-3 | TGTGCCATCAACCTAAGACAGGGAGTGGACAATGAGCAGTTCTTC | CAINLRQGVDNEQFF
TRBJ2-7 | TRBD1 | once | TRBV29-1 | TGCAGCGTGGGGGGACAGGGCCTTTACGAGCAGTACTTC | CSVGGQGLYEQYF
TRBJ2-3 | - | - | TRBV7-2 | TGTGCCAGCAGCTTAGCCGGTCCCGTGGATACGCAGTATTTT | CASSLAGPVDTQYF
TRBJ2-2 | TRBD1 | - | TRBV7-9 | TGTGCCAGCAGCACTCAGGACAGGGGGGAGTATACCGGGGAGCTGTTTTTT | CASSTQDRGEYTGELFF
TRBJ1-2 | - | - | TRBV7-8 | TGTGCCAGCAGCTTAACCCCCCAGTATGGCTACACCTTC | CASSLTPQYGYTF
TRBJ2-2 | - | few | TRBV9 | TGTGCCAGCAGCGTAGCGACACAGAACACCGGGGAGCTGTTTTTT | CASSVATQNTGELFF
TRBJ1-2 | TRBD1 | - | TRBV5-5 | TGTGCCAGCAGCGATCTTCAGACAGGGAATGGCTACACCTTC | CASSDLQTGNGYTF
TRBJ2-1 | TRBD2 | - | TRBV7-8 | TGTGCCAGCGGGACTAGCGGGGGGGGCGCCTACAATGAGCAGTTCTTC | CASGTSGGGAYNEQFF